Listed below are T cell receptor beta chains from one sample, sequenced in a study of T cell changes during pregnancy in multiple sclerosis. TCRdb's table, derived via immunoSEQ multiplex PCR, lists solely in-frame clones and lacks some. The table includes about 24,000 clones, 75% to 90% detected once. The sample was CD8+ T cells from peripheral blood mononuclear cells, taken in the first trimester of pregnancy. The receptor source for this set is a female donor in good health, enrolled as a control in a pregnancy study. Each CDR3 is given with its conserved first and last residue. A D gene is named only where the DNA matches it firmly. The size field is filled for only some rows; it gives once, few, many or a size class.

d_call j_call clone_size v_call cdr3_nt cdr3_aa
TRBD2 TRBJ2-3 . TRBV6-4 TGTGCCAGCAGTGATGGACTAGCGGGGGGTAAAGATACGCAGTATTTT CASSDGLAGGKDTQYF
. TRBJ1-2 . TRBV7-9 TGTGCCAGCAGCTTAGAGCGGGACACTAAATACTTC CASSLERDTKYF
TRBD2 TRBJ2-5 . TRBV4-2 TGTGCCAGCAGCCCGCGGGTGGGTACGGGGGGTCTCCAAGAGACCCAGTACTTC CASSPRVGTGGLQETQYF
TRBD2 TRBJ2-1 . TRBV11-3 TGTGCCAGCAGCCCCCGGACTAGCGGGGGCTATAGGGAGCAGTTCTTC CASSPRTSGGYREQFF
TRBD2 TRBJ2-3 . TRBV4-1 TGCGCCAGCAGCCAAGGACTAGCGGGGGGGACCACAGATACGCAGTATTTT CASSQGLAGGTTDTQYF
TRBD1 TRBJ1-1 . TRBV19 TGTGCCAGTACGGGGACAGGGGGGAACACTGAAGCTTTCTTT CASTGTGGNTEAFF
. TRBJ1-2 . TRBV7-9 TGTGCCAGCAGCTTAACCGAGTACTATGGCTACACCTTC CASSLTEYYGYTF
. TRBJ1-5 . TRBV15 TGTGCCACCAGCAGAGATCGGGGGGGAGGTCAGCCCCAGCATTTT CATSRDRGGGQPQHF
. TRBJ1-6 . TRBV10-3 TGTGCCATCAGTGAGTACGGACCCCTCCACTTT CAISEYGPLHF
. TRBJ1-1 . TRBV11-2 TGTGCCAGCAGCCGTAGGGATGACAGCATGAACACTGAAGCTTTCTTT CASSRRDDSMNTEAFF
TRBD2 TRBJ2-3 . TRBV4-2 TGTGCCAGCAGCCCTGGAGGATCGGCGGGGGGGCCCACAGATACGCAGTATTTT CASSPGGSAGGPTDTQYF
. TRBJ2-7 . TRBV7-3 TGTGCCAGCAGCCCAGAGGTAGCAGGGAACTACGAGCAGTACTTC CASSPEVAGNYEQYF
. TRBJ1-4 once TRBV2 TGTGCCAGCCTAGACGCGGCAACTAATGAAAAACTGTTTTTT CASLDAATNEKLFF
TRBD1 TRBJ1-5 once TRBV6-6 TGTGCCAGCAGTTACGAGGGGGCAGGGTTTAATCAGCCCCAGCATTTT CASSYEGAGFNQPQHF
TRBD1 TRBJ1-1 few TRBV5-6 TGTGCCAGCAGCTCGGGACAGGGAGTTACTGAAGCTTTCTTT CASSSGQGVTEAFF
TRBD1 TRBJ2-5 . TRBV28 TGTGCCAGCACTTTCACAGGGGGCCAAGAGACCCAGTACTTC CASTFTGGQETQYF
TRBD1 TRBJ2-7 . TRBV4-3 TGCGCCAGCAGCCAAGATATCGGGACAGGGACCTACGAGCAGTACTTC CASSQDIGTGTYEQYF
. TRBJ2-2 . TRBV11-3 TGTGCCAGCAGCTTAGATAACGGGGAGCTGTTTTTT CASSLDNGELFF
TRBD1 TRBJ1-2 few TRBV9 TGTGCCAGCAGCGTAGAACAGGGGCCGGGGAGTGGCTACACCTTC CASSVEQGPGSGYTF
. TRBJ2-1 . TRBV4-3 TGCGCCAGCAGCCAAGAGGGCATCCCCCACAATGAGCAGTTCTTC CASSQEGIPHNEQFF
TRBD1 TRBJ2-7 . TRBV11-2 TGTGCCAGCAGCATTCTACAGGGGTCCTACGAGCAGTACTTC CASSILQGSYEQYF
TRBD1 TRBJ1-5 . TRBV19 TGTGCCAGTGGGACAGGCCTCAATCAGCCCCAGCATTTT CASGTGLNQPQHF
TRBD2 TRBJ2-1 . TRBV9 TGTGCCAGCAGCGTACCTAGCGGGTTTTCGGATGAGCAGTTCTTC CASSVPSGFSDEQFF
. TRBJ1-1 . TRBV27 TGTGCCAGCAGTTTAGGTTTCCCAGGTTGGATGAACACTGAAGCTTTCTTT CASSLGFPGWMNTEAFF
TRBD2 TRBJ2-1 . TRBV15 TGTGCCACCAGCAGAGTGAAACGGGGGGGCGGAATCAATGAGCAGTTCTTC CATSRVKRGGGINEQFF
. TRBJ1-4 . TRBV5-5 TGTGCCAGCAGCCTAACAGCCGCAACTAATGAAAAACTGTTTTTT CASSLTAATNEKLFF
. TRBJ1-1 . TRBV6-5 TGTGCCAGCAGTTATTTCCGGAACACTGAAGCTTTCTTT CASSYFRNTEAFF
TRBD2 TRBJ2-2 . TRBV30 TGTGCCTGGAAGGCGGGGGGGCTGGACACCGGGGAGCTGTTTTTT CAWKAGGLDTGELFF
TRBD2 TRBJ2-7 . TRBV5-6 TGTGCCAGCAGGATGGGGGGGGCCTACGAGCAGTACTTC CASRMGGAYEQYF
. TRBJ2-4 . TRBV19 TGTGCCAGTAGTATAGGGGGGACTGCCAAAAACATTCAGTACTTC CASSIGGTAKNIQYF
. TRBJ1-1 . TRBV6-5 TGTGCCAGCAGTTTGGCAGGGAACACTGAAGCTTTCTTT CASSLAGNTEAFF
TRBD1 TRBJ1-2 . TRBV7-8 TGTGCCAGCAGCCTTCCGGGGACAGGGTCTGGCTACACCTTC CASSLPGTGSGYTF
. TRBJ2-3 . TRBV7-9 TGTGCCAGCCAGAACCTGAGGGCCGTCATCCCAGATACGCAGTATTTT CASQNLRAVIPDTQYF
TRBD2 TRBJ2-1 once TRBV5-4 TGTGCCAGCAGCTTGGGGTCCGGGGGGAGGAACAATGAGCAGTTCTTC CASSLGSGGRNNEQFF
TRBD2 TRBJ2-7 . TRBV7-6 TGTGCCAGCAGCTTAGAGAGCGGGGGGGTCTACGAGCAGTACTTC CASSLESGGVYEQYF
TRBD2 TRBJ2-5 . TRBV19 TGTGCCAGTACCGCCGACACGGGAGGAGAGACCCAGTACTTC CASTADTGGETQYF
TRBD1 TRBJ2-3 . TRBV7-2 TGTGCCAGCAGCTTAGTTTCATGGGACAGGGGTACAGATACGCAGTATTTT CASSLVSWDRGTDTQYF
TRBD2 TRBJ2-5 . TRBV9 TGTGCCAGCAGCCCCCATAGGACTAGCGGGGGGTCGGAGACCCAGTACTTC CASSPHRTSGGSETQYF
TRBD1 TRBJ1-4 . TRBV27 TGTGCCAGCAGTTTATCGCTCCCACAGGGGGGGAATGAAAAACTGTTTTTT CASSLSLPQGGNEKLFF
TRBD2 TRBJ2-2 once TRBV27 TGTGCCAGCAGTTCCCCCCTGGGGAGCGGGGGGGCCTTCGGGGAGCTGTTTTTT CASSSPLGSGGAFGELFF
. TRBJ1-1 . TRBV19 TGTGCCAGTAGTTTTATCGGGAACACTGAAGCTTTCTTT CASSFIGNTEAFF